The next 14 T cell receptor beta chains were all read from a single sample in a study of blood T cell repertoires in COVID-19. Assay used: immunoSEQ multiplex PCR; TCRdb lists only in-frame clones, some missing. The data hold more than 200,000 clones, with about 88% observed a single time. Sample: peripheral blood. All receptors come from a woman aged 45-59 years with COVID-19, enrolled during active disease.

The chain combines TRBV2 with TRBJ1-2, with 9 bases identical to TRBD1. Germline lookup yields CDR1 SNHLY and CDR2 FYNNEI. Trimming removed 6 bases from V and 7 bases from J; junction bases left unmatched: 21. The CDR3 length is 18 residues. This CDR3 reads CASSHLRDRVYVGGGYTF. DNA of the CDR3: TGTGCCAGCAGCCACCTCCGGGACAGGGTGTATGTCGGGGGTGGCTACACCTTC.

The J gene is TRBJ2-2, the V gene TRBV6-4; TRBD1 might be the D (6 bases). The germline V gene has CDR1 MRHNA and CDR2 SNTAGT. V was shortened by 4 bases and J by 7 bases, with 10 bases between the two germline ends. CDR3 length equals 13 residues. The CDR3 spells CASSVTGNGELFF. CDR3 DNA sequence: TGTGCCAGCAGTGTTACAGGGAACGGGGAGCTGTTTTTT.

This chain joins TRBV4-1 and TRBJ1-2; weak D call: TRBD1 (6 bases). V shed 2 bases and J shed 7 bases, with 20 bases lying between them. The CDR3 loop spans 16 amino acids. Germline CDR1 is MGHRA and CDR2 is YSYEKL. CDR3 in amino acids: CASSQTNTGSLGGYTF. CDR3 bases: TGCGCCAGCAGCCAAACTAACACAGGGAGTTTGGGTGGCTACACCTTC.

The chain links TRBV15 to TRBJ2-6; 7 bases fit TRBD1. CDR1 and CDR2 (germline): LNHNV, YYDKDF (reference sequence). V lost 5 bases, J lost 0 bases, and 4 bases stayed unmatched. The CDR3 covers 16 residues. The CDR3: CATSGGQLSGANVLTF. The CDR3 coding sequence is TGTGCCACCAGCGGGGGACAGCTCTCTGGGGCCAACGTCCTGACTTTC.

The J gene is TRBJ1-1, the V gene TRBV5-1; 10 positions match TRBD1. Germline V lookup: CDR1 SGHRS, CDR2 YFSETQ. V lost 4 bases and J lost 4; bases outside the gene matches: 7. This CDR3 is 15 amino acids long. The CDR3 is CASSPRQGASTEAFF. CDR3 coding DNA: TGCGCCAGCAGCCCCAGACAGGGGGCAAGCACTGAAGCTTTCTTT.

This clone was recorded once. The chain joins TRBV30 to TRBJ2-5; the match to TRBD1 covers 9 bases. Germline loops: CDR1 GTSNPN, CDR2 SVGIG (reference sequence). Losses at the gene ends were 2 bases for V and 5 bases for J; bases not matched to a gene: 6. This CDR3 is built from 14 residues. CDR3 loop: CAWSIEDRGETQYF. As DNA, the CDR3 is TGTGCCTGGAGTATCGAGGACAGGGGTGAGACCCAGTACTTC.

In this sample, this clone turned up once. The rearrangement uses TRBV21-1 and TRBJ1-3. TRBV21-1 represents a pseudogene. There are 18 residues in the CDR3. CDR3 coding DNA: TGTGCCAGCAGCAAAGAGGCGGAGGGTAGGTTCGCCTATAACACCATATATTTT. Residues: CASSKEAEGRFAYNTIYF.

The rearrangement links TRBV5-1 to TRBJ2-5; TRBD2 is a possible D gene (6 bases). CDR1 SGHRS and CDR2 YFSETQ come from the germline V gene. CDR3 length: 15 amino acids. V shed 4 bases and J shed 3 bases, with 16 bases lying between them. CDR3 loop: CASSRRGYQEETQYF. The DNA of the CDR3 is TGCGCCAGCAGCAGGAGGGGCTATCAAGAAGAGACCCAGTACTTC.

The chain carries TRBV5-1 and TRBJ1-2, with D unresolved. Trimming took 4 bases from V and 4 from J, leaving 17 bases between them. CDR1 and CDR2 from the germline V gene are SGHRS and YFSETQ. This CDR3 comprises 15 residues. DNA of the CDR3: TGCGCCAGCAGCCTTGGAGGCGACACGTTCTATGGCTACACCTTC. Translated, it gives CASSLGGDTFYGYTF.

The J gene is TRBJ2-7, the V gene TRBV7-2; maybe TRBD1 (6 bases). V lost 5 bases and J 2 bases, leaving 13 bases between the germline ends. Germline CDR1 and CDR2: SGHTA and FQGNSA. The CDR3 is 14 residues long. CDR3 coding DNA: TGTGCCAGCAGCGCGGACAGCTCTACCTACGAGCAGTACTTC. Translating gives CASSADSSTYEQYF.

V and J are TRBV10-2 and TRBJ1-3; TRBD1 matches at 12 bases. The germline V gene has CDR1 WSHSY and CDR2 SAAADI. Germline trimming cut 0 bases from V and 1 base from J; bases unmatched to any gene: 10. There are 20 residues in the CDR3. The chain's CDR3 is CASSESGTGGFGGSGNTIYF. The CDR3 DNA follows: TGCGCCAGCAGTGAGTCCGGGACAGGGGGCTTCGGCGGGTCTGGAAACACCATATATTTT.

The J gene is TRBJ1-5, the V gene TRBV7-2; D is ambiguous. Germline CDR1 SGHTA, CDR2 FQGNSA. The CDR3 has 12 amino acids. Trimming took off 5 bases at V and 7 bases at J, with 9 bases between the two ends. CDR3 residues: CASSVFQQPQHF. The CDR3 DNA sequence: TGTGCCAGCAGCGTCTTTCAGCAGCCCCAGCATTTT.

The rearrangement joins TRBV28 to TRBJ2-1; tentative D call: TRBD2 (7 bases). The CDR3 has 15 amino acids. V gave up 6 bases and J gave up 2 bases, with 14 bases separating them. CDR1 MDHEN and CDR2 SYDVKM come from the germline V gene. The CDR3 here is CASRRGGAAYNEQFF. The DNA of the CDR3 is TGTGCCAGCAGAAGGGGGGGGGCGGCCTACAATGAGCAGTTCTTC.

The rearrangement links TRBV5-1 to TRBJ2-6; D call uncertain. The germline CDR1 and CDR2 sequences are SGHRS and YFSETQ. The CDR3 is 14 residues long. Trimming shortened V by 4 bases and J by 0 bases, and 5 bases separated the two germline ends. The CDR3 here is CASSRDSGANVLTF. The CDR3 DNA follows: TGCGCCAGCAGCCGAGACTCTGGGGCCAACGTCCTGACTTTC.